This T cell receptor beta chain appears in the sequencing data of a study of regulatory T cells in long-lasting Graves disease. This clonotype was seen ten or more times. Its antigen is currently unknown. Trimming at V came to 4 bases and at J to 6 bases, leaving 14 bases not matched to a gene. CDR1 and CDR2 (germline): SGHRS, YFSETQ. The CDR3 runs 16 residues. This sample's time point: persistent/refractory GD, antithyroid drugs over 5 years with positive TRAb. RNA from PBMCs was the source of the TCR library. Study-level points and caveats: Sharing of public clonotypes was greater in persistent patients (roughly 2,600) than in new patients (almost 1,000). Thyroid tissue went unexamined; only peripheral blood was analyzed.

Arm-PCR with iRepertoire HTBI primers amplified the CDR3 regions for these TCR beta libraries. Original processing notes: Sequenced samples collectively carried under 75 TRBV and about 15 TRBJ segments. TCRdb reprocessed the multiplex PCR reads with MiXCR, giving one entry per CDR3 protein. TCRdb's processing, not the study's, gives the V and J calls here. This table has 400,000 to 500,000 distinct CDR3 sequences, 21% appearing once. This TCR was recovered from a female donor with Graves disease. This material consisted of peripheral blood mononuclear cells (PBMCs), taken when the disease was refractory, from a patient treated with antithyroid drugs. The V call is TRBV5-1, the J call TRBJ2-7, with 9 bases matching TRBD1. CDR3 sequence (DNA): TGCGCCAGCAGCGTGACGCCGGGACAGGGTACACTCGAGCAGTACTTC. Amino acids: CASSVTPGQGTLEQYF.